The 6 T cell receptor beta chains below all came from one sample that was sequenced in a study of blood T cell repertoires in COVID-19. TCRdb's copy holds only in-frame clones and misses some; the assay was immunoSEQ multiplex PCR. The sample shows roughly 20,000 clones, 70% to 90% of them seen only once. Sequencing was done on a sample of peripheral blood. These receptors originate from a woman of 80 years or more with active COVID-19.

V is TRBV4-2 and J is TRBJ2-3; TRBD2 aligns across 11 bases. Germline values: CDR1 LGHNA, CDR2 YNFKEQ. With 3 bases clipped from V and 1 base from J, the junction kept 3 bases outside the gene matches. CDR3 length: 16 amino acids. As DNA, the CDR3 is TGTGCCAGCAGCCAGGAACTAGCGGGAGGCACAGATACGCAGTATTTT. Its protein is CASSQELAGGTDTQYF.

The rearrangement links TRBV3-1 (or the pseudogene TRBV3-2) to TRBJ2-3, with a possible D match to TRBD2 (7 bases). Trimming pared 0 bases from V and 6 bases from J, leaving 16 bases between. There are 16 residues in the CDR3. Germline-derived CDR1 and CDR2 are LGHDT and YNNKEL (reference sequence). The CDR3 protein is CASSQDSGGLGDTQYF. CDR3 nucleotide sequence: TGTGCCAGCAGCCAAGATTCGGGGGGCCTTGGGGATACGCAGTATTTT.

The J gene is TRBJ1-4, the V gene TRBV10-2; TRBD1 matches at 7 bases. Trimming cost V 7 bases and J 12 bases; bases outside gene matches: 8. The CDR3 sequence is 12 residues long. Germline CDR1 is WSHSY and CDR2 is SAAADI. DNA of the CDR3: TGCGCCAGCATCCCAGGGGGTGGGGAACTGTTTTTT. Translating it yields CASIPGGGELFF.

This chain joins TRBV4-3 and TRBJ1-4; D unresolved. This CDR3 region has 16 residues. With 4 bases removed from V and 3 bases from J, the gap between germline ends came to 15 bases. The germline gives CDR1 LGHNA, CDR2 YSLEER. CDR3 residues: CASSRSLRAANEKLFF. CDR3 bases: TGCGCCAGCAGCCGTTCTCTGAGGGCCGCTAATGAAAAACTGTTTTTT.

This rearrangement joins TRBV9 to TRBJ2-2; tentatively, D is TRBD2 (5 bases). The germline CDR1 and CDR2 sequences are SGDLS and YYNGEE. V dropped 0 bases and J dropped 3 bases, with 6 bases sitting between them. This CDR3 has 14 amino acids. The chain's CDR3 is CASSVERYTGELFF. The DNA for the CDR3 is TGTGCCAGCAGCGTAGAGCGGTACACCGGGGAGCTGTTTTTT.

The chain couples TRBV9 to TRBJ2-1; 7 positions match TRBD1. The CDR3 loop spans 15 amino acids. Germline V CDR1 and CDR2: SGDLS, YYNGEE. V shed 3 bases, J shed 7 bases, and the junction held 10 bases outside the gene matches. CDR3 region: CASSARQGIKNEQFF. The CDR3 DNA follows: TGTGCCAGCAGCGCCCGACAGGGAATTAAGAATGAGCAGTTCTTC.